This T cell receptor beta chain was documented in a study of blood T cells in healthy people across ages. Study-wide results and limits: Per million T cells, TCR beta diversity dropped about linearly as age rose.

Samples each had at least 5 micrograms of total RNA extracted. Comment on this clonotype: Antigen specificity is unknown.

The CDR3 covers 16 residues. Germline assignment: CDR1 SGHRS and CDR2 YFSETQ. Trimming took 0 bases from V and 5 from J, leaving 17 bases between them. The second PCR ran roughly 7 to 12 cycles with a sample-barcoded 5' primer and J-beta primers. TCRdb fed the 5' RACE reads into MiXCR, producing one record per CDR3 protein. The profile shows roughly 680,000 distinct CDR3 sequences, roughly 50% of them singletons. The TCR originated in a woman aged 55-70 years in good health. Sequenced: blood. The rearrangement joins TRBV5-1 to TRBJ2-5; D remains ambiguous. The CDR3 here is CASSLEVSWAGETQYF. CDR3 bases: TGCGCCAGCAGCTTGGAGGTTTCATGGGCTGGGGAGACCCAGTACTTC. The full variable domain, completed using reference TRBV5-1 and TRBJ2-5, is KAGVTQTPRYLIKTRGQQVTLSCSPISGHRSVSWYQQTPGQGLQFLFEYFSETQRNKGNFPGRFSGRQFSNSRSEMNVSTLELGDSALYLCASSLEVSWAGETQYFGPGTRLLVL.